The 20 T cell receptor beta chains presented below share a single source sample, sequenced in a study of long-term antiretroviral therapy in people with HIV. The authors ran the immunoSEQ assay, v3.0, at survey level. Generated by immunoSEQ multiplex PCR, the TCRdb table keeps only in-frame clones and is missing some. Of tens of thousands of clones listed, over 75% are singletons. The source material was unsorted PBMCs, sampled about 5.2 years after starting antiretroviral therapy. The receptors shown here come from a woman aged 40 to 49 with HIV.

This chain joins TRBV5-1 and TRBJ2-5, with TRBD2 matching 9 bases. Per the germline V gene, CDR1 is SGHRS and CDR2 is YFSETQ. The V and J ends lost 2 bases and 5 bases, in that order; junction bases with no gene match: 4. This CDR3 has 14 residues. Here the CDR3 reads CASSFASGAETQYF. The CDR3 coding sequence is TGCGCCAGCAGCTTCGCTAGCGGGGCGGAGACCCAGTACTTC. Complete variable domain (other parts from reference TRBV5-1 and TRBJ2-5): KAGVTQTPRYLIKTRGQQVTLSCSPISGHRSVSWYQQTPGQGLQFLFEYFSETQRNKGNFPGRFSGRQFSNSRSEMNVSTLELGDSALYLCASSFASGAETQYFGPGTRLLVL.

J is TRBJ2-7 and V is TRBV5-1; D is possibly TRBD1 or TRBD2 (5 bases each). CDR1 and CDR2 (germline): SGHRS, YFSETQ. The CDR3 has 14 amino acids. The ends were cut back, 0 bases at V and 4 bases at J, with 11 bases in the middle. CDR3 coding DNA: TGCGCCAGCAGCTTGGGGGACCTTGCTTACGAGCAGTACTTC. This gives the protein CASSLGDLAYEQYF.

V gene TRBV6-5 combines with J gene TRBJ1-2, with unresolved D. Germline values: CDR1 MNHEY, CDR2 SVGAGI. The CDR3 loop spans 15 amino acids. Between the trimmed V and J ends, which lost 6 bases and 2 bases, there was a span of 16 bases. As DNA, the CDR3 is TGTGCCAGCAGACCCAAGGGAGTACCAAACTATGGCTACACCTTC. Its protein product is CASRPKGVPNYGYTF.

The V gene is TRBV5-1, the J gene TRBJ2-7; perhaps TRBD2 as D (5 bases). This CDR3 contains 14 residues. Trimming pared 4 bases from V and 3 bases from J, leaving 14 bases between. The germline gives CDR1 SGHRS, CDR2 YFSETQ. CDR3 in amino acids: CASSLSGPGYEQYF. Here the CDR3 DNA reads TGCGCCAGCAGCCTAAGCGGACCCGGCTACGAGCAGTACTTC.

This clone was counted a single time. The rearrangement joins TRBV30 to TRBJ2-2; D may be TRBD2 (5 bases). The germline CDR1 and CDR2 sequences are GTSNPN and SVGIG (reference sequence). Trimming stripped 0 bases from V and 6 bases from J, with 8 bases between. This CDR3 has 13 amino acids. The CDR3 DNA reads TGTGCCTGGAGTGTAACCGGGGCCGGGGAGCTGTTTTTT. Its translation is CAWSVTGAGELFF.

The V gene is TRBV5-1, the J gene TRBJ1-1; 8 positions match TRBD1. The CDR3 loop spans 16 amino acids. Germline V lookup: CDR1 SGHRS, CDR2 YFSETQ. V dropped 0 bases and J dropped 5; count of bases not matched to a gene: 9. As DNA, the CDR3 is TGCGCCAGCAGCTTGGCCGGTACAGGGGGTGGGACTGAAGCTTTCTTT. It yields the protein CASSLAGTGGGTEAFF.

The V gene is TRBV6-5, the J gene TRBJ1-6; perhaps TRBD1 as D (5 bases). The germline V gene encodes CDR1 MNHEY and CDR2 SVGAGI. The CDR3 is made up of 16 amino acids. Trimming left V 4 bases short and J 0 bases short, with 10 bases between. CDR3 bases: TGTGCCAGCAGTTCTCGACAGAGCTCCTATAATTCACCCCTCCACTTT. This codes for CASSSRQSSYNSPLHF.

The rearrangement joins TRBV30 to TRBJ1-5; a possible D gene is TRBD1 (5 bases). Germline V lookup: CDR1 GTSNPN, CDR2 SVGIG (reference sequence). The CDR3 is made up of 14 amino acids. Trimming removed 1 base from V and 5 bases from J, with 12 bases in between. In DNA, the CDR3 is TGTGCCTGGAGTGCCACCTCAGGGTATCAGCCCCAGCATTTT. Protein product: CAWSATSGYQPQHF.

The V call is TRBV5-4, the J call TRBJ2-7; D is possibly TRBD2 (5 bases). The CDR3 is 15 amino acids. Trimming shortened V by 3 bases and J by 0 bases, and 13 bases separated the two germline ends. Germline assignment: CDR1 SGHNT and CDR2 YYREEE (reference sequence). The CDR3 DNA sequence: TGTGCCAGCAGCTCCCTCTCCGGGAACTCCTACGAGCAGTACTTC. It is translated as CASSSLSGNSYEQYF.

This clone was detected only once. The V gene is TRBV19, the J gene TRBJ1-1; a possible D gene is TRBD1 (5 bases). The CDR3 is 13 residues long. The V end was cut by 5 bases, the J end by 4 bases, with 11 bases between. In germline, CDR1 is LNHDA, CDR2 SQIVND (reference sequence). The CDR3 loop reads CASSLSGGTEAFF. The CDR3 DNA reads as TGTGCCAGTAGTCTCTCCGGGGGCACTGAAGCTTTCTTT.

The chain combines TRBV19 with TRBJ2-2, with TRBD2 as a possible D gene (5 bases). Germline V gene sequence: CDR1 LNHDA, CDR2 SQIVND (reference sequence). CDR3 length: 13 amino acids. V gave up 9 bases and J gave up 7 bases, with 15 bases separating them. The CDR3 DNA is TGTGCCAGCCATCTATCCGGGGACGGGGAGCTGTTTTTT. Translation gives CASHLSGDGELFF.

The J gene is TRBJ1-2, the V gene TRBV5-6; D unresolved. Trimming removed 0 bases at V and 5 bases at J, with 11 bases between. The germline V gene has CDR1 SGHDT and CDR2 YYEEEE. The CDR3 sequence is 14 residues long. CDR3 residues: CASSLEDFGYGYTF. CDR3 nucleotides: TGTGCCAGCAGCTTGGAGGATTTCGGGTATGGCTACACCTTC. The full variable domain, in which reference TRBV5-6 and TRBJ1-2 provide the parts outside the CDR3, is DAGVTQSPTHLIKTRGQQVTLRCSPKSGHDTVSWYQQALGQGPQFIFQYYEEEERQRGNFPDRFSGHQFPNYSSELNVNALLLGDSALYLCASSLEDFGYGYTFGSGTRLTVV.

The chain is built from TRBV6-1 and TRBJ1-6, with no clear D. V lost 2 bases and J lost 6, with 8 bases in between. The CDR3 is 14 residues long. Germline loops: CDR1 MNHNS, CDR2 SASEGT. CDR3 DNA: TGTGCCAGCAGTGAAAGGACGGCTAATTCACCCCTCCACTTT. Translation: CASSERTANSPLHF.

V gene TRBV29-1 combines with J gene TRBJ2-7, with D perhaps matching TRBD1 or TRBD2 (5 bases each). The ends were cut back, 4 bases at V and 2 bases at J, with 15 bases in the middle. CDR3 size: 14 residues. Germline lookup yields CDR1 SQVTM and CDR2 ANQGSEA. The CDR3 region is CSVGGVTATYEQYF. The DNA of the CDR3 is TGCAGCGTTGGAGGGGTTACAGCGACCTACGAGCAGTACTTC.

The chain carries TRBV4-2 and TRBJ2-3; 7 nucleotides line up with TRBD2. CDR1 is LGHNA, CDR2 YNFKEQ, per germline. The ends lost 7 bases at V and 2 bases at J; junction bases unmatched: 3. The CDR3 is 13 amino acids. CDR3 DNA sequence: TGTGCCAGCAAAGCGGGAAACACAGATACGCAGTATTTT. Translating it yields CASKAGNTDTQYF.

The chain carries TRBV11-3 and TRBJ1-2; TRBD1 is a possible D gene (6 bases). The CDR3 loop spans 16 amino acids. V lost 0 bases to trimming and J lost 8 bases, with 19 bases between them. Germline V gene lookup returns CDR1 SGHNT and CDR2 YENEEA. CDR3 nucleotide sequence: TGTGCCAGCAGCTTAGACCGACGGGGGCCTCCGAAAGGCTACACCTTC. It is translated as CASSLDRRGPPKGYTF.

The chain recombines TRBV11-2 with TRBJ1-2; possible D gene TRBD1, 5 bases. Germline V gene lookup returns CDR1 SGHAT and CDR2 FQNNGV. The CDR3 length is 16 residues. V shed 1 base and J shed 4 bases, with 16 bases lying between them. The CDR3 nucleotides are TGTGCCAGCAGCTTAGCGCGACAGAAAATCCTCTATGGCTACACCTTC. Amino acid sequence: CASSLARQKILYGYTF.

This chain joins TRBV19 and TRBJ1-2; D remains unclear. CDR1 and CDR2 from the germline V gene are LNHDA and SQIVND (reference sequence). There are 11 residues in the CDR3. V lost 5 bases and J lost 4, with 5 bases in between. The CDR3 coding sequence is TGTGCCAGTAGTCGGGGCTATGGCTACACCTTC. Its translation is CASSRGYGYTF.

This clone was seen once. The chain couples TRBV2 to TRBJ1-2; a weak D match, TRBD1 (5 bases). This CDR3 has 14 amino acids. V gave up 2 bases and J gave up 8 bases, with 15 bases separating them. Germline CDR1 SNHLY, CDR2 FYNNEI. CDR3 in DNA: TGTGCCAGCAGTGAAATGGGGCGCGGAGAAGGCTACACCTTC. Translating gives CASSEMGRGEGYTF.

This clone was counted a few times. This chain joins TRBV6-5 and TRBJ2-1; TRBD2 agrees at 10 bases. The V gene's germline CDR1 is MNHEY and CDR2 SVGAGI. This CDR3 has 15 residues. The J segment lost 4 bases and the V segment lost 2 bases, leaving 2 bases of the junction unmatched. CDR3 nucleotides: TGTGCCAGCAGTTACGGGACTAGCGAATACAATGAGCAGTTCTTC. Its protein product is CASSYGTSEYNEQFF.